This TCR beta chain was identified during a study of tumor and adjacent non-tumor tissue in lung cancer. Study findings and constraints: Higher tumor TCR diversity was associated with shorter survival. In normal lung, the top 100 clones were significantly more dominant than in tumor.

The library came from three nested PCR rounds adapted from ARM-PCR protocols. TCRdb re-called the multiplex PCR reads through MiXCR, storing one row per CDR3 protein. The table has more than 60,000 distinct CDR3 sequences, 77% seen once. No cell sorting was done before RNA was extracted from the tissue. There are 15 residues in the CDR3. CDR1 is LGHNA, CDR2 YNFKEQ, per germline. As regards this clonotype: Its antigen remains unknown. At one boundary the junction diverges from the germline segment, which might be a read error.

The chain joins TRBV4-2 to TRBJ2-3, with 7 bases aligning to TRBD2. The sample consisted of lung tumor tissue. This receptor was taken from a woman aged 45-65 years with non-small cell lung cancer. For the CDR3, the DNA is TGTGCCAGCAGCCAAGAATTCGCGGGAGTGTATACACAGTATTTT. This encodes CASSQEFAGVYTQYF.